This TCR beta chain was sequenced during a study of CD8+ T cells in alopecia areata. Broader study findings: Tofacitinib did not eliminate many expanded lesional clones from scalp or blood.

Reverse transcribed after extraction, RNA yielded cDNA as the sequencing template. Sequenced by immunoSEQ multiplex PCR; TCRdb stores in-frame clones only, minus some. The sample consists of 180,000 or so clones, approximately 51% of them appearing once. Treatment: oral pan-JAK inhibitor, 5-10 mg twice daily. Turning to this clone: The antigen is not known.

Between the trimmed V and J ends, which lost 6 bases and 1 base, there was a span of 15 bases. The CDR3 has 15 residues. Germline V gene lookup returns CDR1 ENHRY and CDR2 SYGVKD. The TCR sequence derives from a human donor with alopecia areata. V usage is TRBV10-3 and J usage is TRBJ1-2; tentative D call: TRBD1 (6 bases). The source material was CD8+ T cells sorted from blood, sampled around week 54, from a patient treated with tofacitinib. The CDR3 DNA reads TGTGCCATCAGGGAGACAGGCGCCCTTAACTATGGCTACACCTTC. Amino acids: CAIRETGALNYGYTF.